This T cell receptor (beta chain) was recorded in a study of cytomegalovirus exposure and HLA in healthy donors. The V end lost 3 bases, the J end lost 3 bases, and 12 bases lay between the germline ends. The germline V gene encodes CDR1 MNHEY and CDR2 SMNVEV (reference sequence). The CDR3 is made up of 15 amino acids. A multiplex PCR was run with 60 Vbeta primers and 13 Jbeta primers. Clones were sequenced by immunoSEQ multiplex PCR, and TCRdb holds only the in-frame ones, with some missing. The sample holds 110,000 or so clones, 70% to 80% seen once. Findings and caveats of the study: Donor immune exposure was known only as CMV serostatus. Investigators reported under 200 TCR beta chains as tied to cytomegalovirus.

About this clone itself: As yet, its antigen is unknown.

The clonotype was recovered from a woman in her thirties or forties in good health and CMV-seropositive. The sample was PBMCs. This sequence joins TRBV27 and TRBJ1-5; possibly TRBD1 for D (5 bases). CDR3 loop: CASSFGGAFNQPQHF. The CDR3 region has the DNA TGTGCCAGCAGTTTTGGTGGGGCCTTCAATCAGCCCCAGCATTTT.